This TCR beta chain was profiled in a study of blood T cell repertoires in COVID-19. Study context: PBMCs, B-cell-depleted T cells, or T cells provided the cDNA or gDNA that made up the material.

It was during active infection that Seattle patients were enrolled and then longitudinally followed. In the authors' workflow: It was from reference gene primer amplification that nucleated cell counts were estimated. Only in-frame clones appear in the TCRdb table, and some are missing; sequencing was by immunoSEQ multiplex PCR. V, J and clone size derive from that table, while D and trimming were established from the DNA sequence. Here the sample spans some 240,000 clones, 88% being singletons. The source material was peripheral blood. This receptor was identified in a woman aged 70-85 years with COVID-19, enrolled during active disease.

The CDR3 DNA reads TGCGGGGGGGTGGTAAACACTGAAGCTTTCTTT. Translation gives CGGVVNTEAFF. The chain couples TRBV20-1 to TRBJ1-1; possible D gene TRBD1, 5 bases. CDR3 length equals 11 residues. Germline values: CDR1 DFQATT, CDR2 SNEGSKA (reference sequence).